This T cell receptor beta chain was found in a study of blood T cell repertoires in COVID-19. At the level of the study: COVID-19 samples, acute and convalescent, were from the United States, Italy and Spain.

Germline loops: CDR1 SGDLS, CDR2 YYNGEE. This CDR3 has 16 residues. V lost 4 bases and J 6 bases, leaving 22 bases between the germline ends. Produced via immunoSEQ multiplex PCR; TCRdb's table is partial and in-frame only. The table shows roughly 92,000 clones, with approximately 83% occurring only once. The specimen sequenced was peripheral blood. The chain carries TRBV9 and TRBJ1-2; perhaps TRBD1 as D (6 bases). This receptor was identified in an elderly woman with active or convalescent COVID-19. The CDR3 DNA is TGTGCCAGCAGCTTACAACACAGGGCCCTGGAGGATGGCTACACCTTC. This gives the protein CASSLQHRALEDGYTF.